This TCR beta chain was identified in a study of T-cell memory formation after mild COVID-19. Study details: Clusters of TCRs were largely donor specific.

Turning to this clonotype: Its matching antigen is unknown.

V dropped 5 bases and J dropped 3 bases, with 17 bases sitting between them. The CDR3 has 16 amino acids. Germline CDR1 and CDR2: SGHTA and FQGNSA. Regarding the study as a whole: Clones shrinking between day 15 and 85 showed a balanced CD4/CD8 split, and those that grew later tilted toward CD4+. CD4+ contracting clones were found mainly in CM and EM, and CD8+ ones in EMRA. That cross-reactive memory joined was suggested by some responding clones appearing in pre-infection memory.

A single record per CDR3 protein comes from TCRdb applying MiXCR to the 5' RACE reads. The sample carries some 440,000 distinct CDR3 sequences, around a quarter recorded once. This chain connects TRBV7-2 to TRBJ2-1; tentatively, D is TRBD1 (6 bases). Sequencing was performed on PBMCs or a T cell subset sorted from them (not recorded which). This sequence was found in an adult woman who had mild COVID-19 (a few samples of this study predate the infection). Cell type and time point are not known. CDR3 in DNA: TGTGCCAGCAGCACTAGGGTAGGGGGTCTCTACAATGAGCAGTTCTTC. Protein: CASSTRVGGLYNEQFF.